This T cell receptor (beta chain) was sequenced in a study of blood T cell repertoires in COVID-19. Study-wide background: Italy, Spain and the United States were the sources of the convalescent and acute COVID-19 samples. PBMCs, B-cell-depleted T cells, or T cells were the source of the cDNA or gDNA that made up the material.

The Seattle patients, enrolled during active infection, were followed longitudinally. TCRdb keeps only in-frame clones here, not all; method: immunoSEQ multiplex PCR. The sample records under 300,000 clones, 86% being singletons. The CDR3 is made up of 15 amino acids. CDR1 and CDR2 (germline): MNHEY, SVGAGI. The J segment lost 0 bases and the V segment lost 8 bases, leaving 3 bases of the junction unmatched. Material for sequencing was peripheral blood. The genes are TRBV6-5 and TRBJ2-6, with 8 bases lining up with TRBD1. This sequence originates from a woman between 65 and 79 years old with COVID-19, enrolled during active disease. CDR3 residues: CASGQGLSGANVLTF. The CDR3 bases are TGTGCCAGCGGACAGGGCCTCTCTGGGGCCAACGTCCTGACTTTC.